These 5 T cell receptor beta chains came from one sample sequenced in a study of shared clonotypes between healthy human individuals. Generated by immunoSEQ multiplex PCR, the TCRdb table keeps only in-frame clones and is missing some. The table has approximately 2.4 million clones, approximately 95% seen once; the top ten hold roughly 0.13%. Sequenced sample: naive CD4+ T cells sorted from blood. The subset denotes: CD45RA+ positively selected. Receptors originate from a man between 18 and 29 years old in good health.

This chain uses TRBV9 with TRBJ2-1, with no clear D. The V end lost 0 bases, the J end lost 6 bases, and 10 bases lay between the germline ends. Germline CDR1 and CDR2: SGDLS and YYNGEE. The CDR3 consists of 14 residues. In DNA, the CDR3 is TGTGCCAGCAGCGTAGTACAAGGTTCCAATGAGCAGTTCTTC. Residues: CASSVVQGSNEQFF.

The CDR3 DNA is TGTGCCAGCAGTCGCGGGCAGGGAGAGTTTTGGAGCAATCAGCCCCAGCATTTT. The encoded protein is CASSRGQGEFWSNQPQHF. J is TRBJ1-5 and V is TRBV4-2; a possible D gene is TRBD1 (5 bases). The CDR3 loop spans 18 amino acids. Trimming left V 6 bases short and J 1 base short, with 22 bases between. CDR1 LGHNA and CDR2 YNFKEQ come from the germline V gene.

This clone came up once. The chain links TRBV7-9 to TRBJ1-1, with TRBD1 as a possible D gene (5 bases). V was shortened by 0 bases and J by 1 base, with 9 bases between the two germline ends. Germline lookup yields CDR1 SEHNR and CDR2 FQNEAQ (reference sequence). The length of the CDR3 is 15 residues. The CDR3 nucleotides are TGTGCCAGCAGCTTAGCCCAGGGCGGGAACACTGAAGCTTTCTTT. Residues: CASSLAQGGNTEAFF.

This chain links TRBV2 with TRBJ2-6; D is undetermined. Between the trimmed V and J ends, which lost 5 bases and 0 bases, there was a span of 8 bases. Germline CDR1 SNHLY, CDR2 FYNNEI. The CDR3 has 15 residues. The CDR3 region has the DNA TGTGCCAGCAGTAAATCCGGCTCTGGGGCCAACGTCCTGACTTTC. Its protein is CASSKSGSGANVLTF. Supplemented by reference TRBV2 and TRBJ2-6, the full variable domain reads EPEVTQTPSHQVTQMGQEVILRCVPISNHLYFYWYRQILGQKVEFLVSFYNNEISEKSEIFDDQFSVERPDGSNFTLKIRSTKLEDSAMYFCASSKSGSGANVLTFGAGSRLTVL.

J is TRBJ1-4 and V is TRBV28; no clear D. The CDR3 totals 15 residues. Germline values: CDR1 MDHEN, CDR2 SYDVKM. V was pared by 4 bases and J by 2 bases, with 11 bases between. The CDR3 bases are TGTGCCAGCAGTTCTCGAGGAAGGACTAATGAAAAACTGTTTTTT. Amino acids: CASSSRGRTNEKLFF.